These 17 T cell receptor beta chains were all obtained from the same sample, sequenced in a study of T cells in Graves' hyperthyroidism and ophthalmopathy. The TCR beta CDR3 regions underwent amplification using RNA transcripts as the source. HTBI primers were employed in a first-round RT-PCR of the TCR CDR3. TCRdb processed the multiplex PCR reads anew with MiXCR; each CDR3 protein has one entry. Of about 350,000 distinct CDR3 sequences in the sample, 15% to 20% were seen once. Specimen: blood. Every receptor here comes from a woman in her thirties or forties with Graves' ophthalmopathy.

This clonotype showed up many times. This chain connects TRBV28 to TRBJ2-7; TRBD1 matches 7 bases. Losses at the gene ends were 6 bases for V and 0 bases for J; bases not matched to a gene: 8. The CDR3 contains 15 residues. Per germline, CDR1 MDHEN and CDR2 SYDVKM. The CDR3 DNA reads as TGTGCCAGCAGGGGTACCGGGACAGACTCCTACGAGCAGTACTTC. It specifies CASRGTGTDSYEQYF. Supplemented by reference TRBV28 and TRBJ2-7, the full variable domain reads DVKVTQSSRYLVKRTGEKVFLECVQDMDHENMFWYRQDPGLGLRLIYFSYDVKMKEKGDIPEGYSVSREKKERFSLILESASTNQTSMYLCASRGTGTDSYEQYFGPGTRLTVT.

This clonotype was recorded many times. The chain recombines TRBV12-3 or TRBV12-4 with TRBJ2-2, with 9 bases matching TRBD2. CDR3 size: 17 residues. The junction had 14 bases not matched to a gene; V was cut back by 6 bases and J by 6 bases. This chain's CDR3 is CASSSKPGLASSGELFF. CDR3 in DNA: TGTGCCAGCAGCTCCAAACCGGGACTAGCTAGTTCCGGGGAGCTGTTTTTT.

At least ten counts were recorded for this clonotype. This chain joins TRBV4-1 and TRBJ1-2; 7 bases are a match to TRBD1. Germline-derived CDR1 and CDR2 are MGHRA and YSYEKL. CDR3 length equals 18 residues. Trimming at V came to 6 bases and at J to 2 bases, leaving 18 bases not matched to a gene. The CDR3 region has the DNA TGCGCCAGCAGTTTTAGGGGGCAATCCGTACTCGCCAACTATGGCTACACCTTC. This translates into CASSFRGQSVLANYGYTF.

This clonotype has at least ten counts. V and J are TRBV6-5 and TRBJ1-1; D is perhaps TRBD1 (5 bases). V gave up 1 base and J gave up 7 bases, with 16 bases separating them. CDR1 is MNHEY and CDR2 is SVGAGI in the germline V gene. This CDR3 contains 15 residues. The DNA of the CDR3 is TGTGCCAGCAGTTACTGGGAGGGGAGGACTGATGAAGCTTTCTTT. Its translation: CASSYWEGRTDEAFF.

This clonotype was seen repeatedly, ten times or more. The chain links TRBV6-1 to TRBJ1-3; D gene ambiguous. The V end was cut by 6 bases, the J end by 4 bases, with 16 bases between. The CDR3 totals 15 residues. Germline lookup yields CDR1 MNHNS and CDR2 SASEGT. The DNA for the CDR3 is TGTGCCAGCAGAGCGTCGGAGGGTTCCGGAAACACCATATATTTT. Encoded protein: CASRASEGSGNTIYF.

This chain links TRBV27 with TRBJ2-5; 7 bases line up with TRBD1. With V trimmed by 5 bases and J by 5 bases, 11 bases remained unmatched. The CDR3 sequence is 15 residues long. The germline gives CDR1 MNHEY, CDR2 SMNVEV (reference sequence). The CDR3 DNA is TGTGCCAGCAGTATCCTAGGGGGCGGAGTGGAGACCCAGTACTTC. Amino acids: CASSILGGGVETQYF.

A single count supports this clonotype. The CDR3 nucleotides are TGTGCCAGTAGTATAGCCCCGCCTGAGCGGGAGTTTAGCGAGCAGTACTTC. Translation: CASSIAPPEREFSEQYF. The chain has TRBV19 and TRBJ2-7, with 8 bases that match TRBD2. The ends lost 1 base at V and 6 bases at J; junction bases unmatched: 14. The CDR3 contains 17 residues. CDR1 and CDR2 (germline): LNHDA, SQIVND (reference sequence).

This chain joins TRBV6-1 and TRBJ1-3; D gene ambiguous. The CDR3 has 14 amino acids. CDR1 MNHNS and CDR2 SASEGT come from the germline V gene. Trimming took off 6 bases at V and 4 bases at J, with 13 bases between the two ends. The CDR3 reads CASRAPERGNTIYF. CDR3 coding DNA: TGTGCCAGCAGGGCACCTGAGCGCGGAAACACCATATATTTT.

The sample holds many counts of this clonotype. The V call is TRBV6-5, the J call TRBJ1-1; 7 nucleotides agree with TRBD1. The length of the CDR3 is 14 residues. CDR1 is MNHEY and CDR2 is SVGAGI in the germline V gene. V lost 4 bases and J lost 1; bases outside the gene matches: 3. CDR3 in DNA: TGTGCCAGCAGTTGGGACAGCGCGAACACTGAAGCTTTCTTT. This sequence encodes CASSWDSANTEAFF.

This clonotype was counted at least ten times. V gene TRBV24-1 combines with J gene TRBJ1-2; perhaps TRBD1 as D (5 bases). CDR3 length equals 13 residues. The V gene lost 5 bases and the J gene lost 7 bases, with 13 bases spanning the gap. Germline-derived CDR1 and CDR2 are KGHDR and SFDVKD. CDR3 residues: CATSAPREGGYTF. DNA for the CDR3: TGTGCCACCAGTGCACCCAGGGAGGGTGGCTACACCTTC.

On this clonotype itself: An end of the junction does not agree with germline; a read error may underlie this. CDR3 residues: CSVDLVTGIYEQSF. CDR3 DNA: TGCAGCGTCGACCTCGTGACAGGGATTTACGAGCAGTCCTTC. The chain employs TRBV29-1 and TRBJ2-7, with 7 bases aligning to TRBD1. Germline V gene lookup returns CDR1 SQVTM and CDR2 ANQGSEA. This CDR3 spans 14 amino acids.

The CDR3 bases are TGTGCCAGCAGTTGGGACAGGGACCTTACCCTCCAAGAGACCCAGTACTTC. Translating gives CASSWDRDLTLQETQYF. The chain couples TRBV6-5 to TRBJ2-5; 9 bases are shared with TRBD1. Germline V CDR1 and CDR2: MNHEY, SVGAGI. The V and J ends lost 4 bases and 1 base, in that order; junction bases with no gene match: 10. This CDR3 spans 17 amino acids.

In its sample, this clonotype was seen many times. The chain employs TRBV4-1 and TRBJ2-5; 15 bases agree with TRBD2. The CDR3 spans 19 residues. V shed 0 bases and J 5 bases; nucleotides not matched to a gene: 10. Germline values: CDR1 MGHRA, CDR2 YSYEKL. CDR3 sequence reads: CASSQDRGTSGRRGETQYF. Here the CDR3 DNA reads TGCGCCAGCAGCCAAGATCGGGGGACTAGCGGGAGGAGAGGGGAGACCCAGTACTTC.

This clonotype showed up many times. The CDR3 region has the DNA TGTGCCAGCAGCTTATGGGGGTCCTACGAGCAGTACTTC. The encoded protein is CASSLWGSYEQYF. The chain carries TRBV5-4 and TRBJ2-7, with D perhaps matching TRBD1 or TRBD2 (5 bases each). V lost 2 bases, J lost 1 base, and 7 bases lay in between. Germline V CDR1 and CDR2: SGHNT, YYREEE (reference sequence). This CDR3 comprises 13 residues.

The chain has TRBV28 and TRBJ2-7, with 7 positions matching TRBD2. In germline, CDR1 is MDHEN, CDR2 SYDVKM. The CDR3 totals 14 residues. The J segment lost 6 bases and the V segment lost 2 bases, leaving 7 bases of the junction unmatched. CDR3 bases: TGTGCCAGCAGTTTAGGGCGGGAGAGGTCCGAGCAGTACTTC. This translates into CASSLGRERSEQYF. Looking up the rest from reference TRBV28 and TRBJ2-7 gives the full variable domain: DVKVTQSSRYLVKRTGEKVFLECVQDMDHENMFWYRQDPGLGLRLIYFSYDVKMKEKGDIPEGYSVSREKKERFSLILESASTNQTSMYLCASSLGRERSEQYFGPGTRLTVT.

Many counts were recorded for this clonotype. The chain joins TRBV7-3 to TRBJ2-2; D is perhaps TRBD1 (6 bases). This CDR3 region has 13 residues. The germline V and J ends were trimmed by 6 bases and 5 bases, with 10 bases remaining between them. CDR1 and CDR2 (germline): SGHTA, FQGTGA. The CDR3 protein is CASSPTGTGELFF. In DNA, the CDR3 is TGTGCCAGCAGTCCAACAGGGACCGGGGAGCTGTTTTTT.

Points on this clonotype: Since a much larger clone is just one base distant, this may be a read error. This CDR3 fails to terminate in the conserved phenylalanine or tryptophan, so it likely reflects a read error. The rearrangement joins TRBV19 to TRBJ1-2; D might be TRBD1 (5 bases). Trimming cost V 3 bases and J 4 bases, with 15 bases left between them. CDR1 LNHDA and CDR2 SQIVND come from the germline V gene (reference sequence). The CDR3 length is 15 residues. The CDR3 protein is CASSMRQLAGYGYTV. DNA for the CDR3: TGTGCCAGTAGTATGAGACAGCTAGCTGGCTATGGCTACACCGTC.